A selection of T cell receptor beta chains follows, all from one sample in a study of blood T cell repertoires in COVID-19. Method: immunoSEQ multiplex PCR; TCRdb's copy keeps in-frame clones and lacks some. The sample has under 350,000 clones, approximately 88% seen once; the top ten hold 1.5% to 2%. What was sequenced was PBMCs or T cells enriched from blood (not recorded which). The receptors come from a woman in her 40s who had recovered from COVID-19. CDR3s include the opening cysteine and the closing phenylalanine or tryptophan. The D gene is left open where the match is weak. Rows give clone size only sometimes, using once, few, many, or a class for an expanded clone.

CDR3 protein: CASRKPGNYGYTF
CDR3 DNA: TGTGCCAGCAGGAAACCGGGTAACTATGGCTACACCTTC
J gene: TRBJ1-2
clone size: once
V gene: TRBV12-3/TRBV12-4
D gene: -

CDR3 protein: CASSPNGQTGGNTIYF
CDR3 DNA: TGTGCCAGCAGCCCGAATGGGCAGACGGGGGGAAACACCATATATTTT
J gene: TRBJ1-3
clone size: -
V gene: TRBV11-2
D gene: -

CDR3 protein: CASSHGTENTEAFF
CDR3 DNA: TGTGCCAGCAGCCACGGGACAGAGAACACTGAAGCTTTCTTT
J gene: TRBJ1-1
clone size: -
V gene: TRBV3-1/TRBV3-2
D gene: TRBD1

CDR3 protein: CASSVSVDRVNYGYTF
CDR3 DNA: TGTGCCAGCAGCGTCTCAGTGGACAGGGTTAACTATGGCTACACCTTC
J gene: TRBJ1-2
clone size: -
V gene: TRBV5-5
D gene: TRBD1

CDR3 protein: CASADRGNLAFF
CDR3 DNA: TGTGCCAGCGCGGACAGGGGCAATTTAGCTTTCTTT
J gene: TRBJ1-1
clone size: -
V gene: TRBV2
D gene: TRBD1

CDR3 protein: CASSRGSSNEKLFF
CDR3 DNA: TGTGCCAGCAGCAGGGGATCGTCTAATGAAAAACTGTTTTTT
J gene: TRBJ1-4
clone size: once
V gene: TRBV2
D gene: -

CDR3 protein: CASSEHPGTDTQYF
CDR3 DNA: TGTGCCAGCAGTGAGCACCCGGGCACAGATACGCAGTATTTT
J gene: TRBJ2-3
clone size: -
V gene: TRBV6-4
D gene: -

CDR3 protein: CASSRGQGWSEKLFF
CDR3 DNA: TGTGCCAGCAGCCGCGGACAGGGTTGGAGTGAAAAACTGTTTTTT
J gene: TRBJ1-4
clone size: few
V gene: TRBV7-9
D gene: TRBD1

CDR3 protein: CASSERLAGGGTYEQYF
CDR3 DNA: TGTGCCAGCAGTGAGCGACTAGCGGGGGGAGGTACCTACGAGCAGTACTTC
J gene: TRBJ2-7
clone size: -
V gene: TRBV2
D gene: TRBD2

CDR3 protein: CASSFNIGTSGGPQYF
CDR3 DNA: TGTGCCAGCAGCTTCAACATTGGGACTAGCGGGGGACCGCAGTATTTT
J gene: TRBJ2-3
clone size: -
V gene: TRBV7-2
D gene: TRBD2

CDR3 protein: CASSLLAGRYEQYF
CDR3 DNA: TGTGCCAGCAGCTTATTGGCGGGAAGGTACGAGCAGTACTTC
J gene: TRBJ2-7
clone size: -
V gene: TRBV7-2
D gene: -

CDR3 protein: CASSQDLVAGVYEQFF
CDR3 DNA: TGTGCCAGCAGCCAAGATTTGGTAGCGGGAGTGTATGAGCAGTTCTTC
J gene: TRBJ2-1
clone size: once
V gene: TRBV3-1/TRBV3-2
D gene: TRBD2

CDR3 protein: CASSTGLEQYF
CDR3 DNA: TGTGCCAGCAGTACAGGGTTAGAGCAGTACTTC
J gene: TRBJ2-7
clone size: few
V gene: TRBV2
D gene: -

CDR3 protein: CASSDLQGAYEQYF
CDR3 DNA: TGTGCCAGCAGTGACCTCCAGGGGGCCTACGAGCAGTACTTC
J gene: TRBJ2-7
clone size: -
V gene: TRBV2
D gene: TRBD1

CDR3 protein: CASSAQVYQETQYF
CDR3 DNA: TGCGCCAGCAGCGCTCAGGTGTACCAAGAGACCCAGTACTTC
J gene: TRBJ2-5
clone size: once
V gene: TRBV5-1
D gene: -

CDR3 protein: CASSRPQGLHTGELFF
CDR3 DNA: TGTGCCAGCAGCCGACCCCAGGGACTTCACACCGGGGAGCTGTTTTTT
J gene: TRBJ2-2
clone size: -
V gene: TRBV3-1/TRBV3-2
D gene: -

CDR3 protein: CASSQDRGGASGNTIYF
CDR3 DNA: TGTGCCAGCAGCCAAGATAGGGGGGGCGCGAGTGGAAACACCATATATTTT
J gene: TRBJ1-3
clone size: -
V gene: TRBV4-2
D gene: -

CDR3 protein: CASSRRQGTNEKLFF
CDR3 DNA: TGTGCCAGCAGTCGGCGGCAGGGAACTAATGAAAAACTGTTTTTT
J gene: TRBJ1-4
clone size: -
V gene: TRBV6-5
D gene: -

CDR3 protein: CASSWETNYGYTF
CDR3 DNA: TGTGCCAGCAGTTGGGAGACTAACTATGGCTACACCTTC
J gene: TRBJ1-2
clone size: -
V gene: TRBV2
D gene: -

CDR3 protein: CASSATSGRAGTGELFF
CDR3 DNA: TGTGCCAGCAGCGCGACTAGCGGGAGGGCGGGCACCGGGGAGCTGTTTTTT
J gene: TRBJ2-2
clone size: few
V gene: TRBV5-4
D gene: TRBD2

CDR3 protein: CASSQAGLRGYTF
CDR3 DNA: TGTGCCAGCAGCCAGGCGGGGCTCAGAGGCTACACCTTC
J gene: TRBJ1-2
clone size: -
V gene: TRBV3-1/TRBV3-2
D gene: -

CDR3 protein: CASSRQWNTEAFF
CDR3 DNA: TGTGCCAGCAGCAGACAGTGGAACACTGAAGCTTTCTTT
J gene: TRBJ1-1
clone size: -
V gene: TRBV7-9
D gene: -

CDR3 protein: CASSGMDRANYGYTF
CDR3 DNA: TGTGCCAGCAGTGGGATGGACAGGGCTAACTATGGCTACACCTTC
J gene: TRBJ1-2
clone size: -
V gene: TRBV28
D gene: TRBD1

CDR3 protein: CASSRRGGALFLEQFF
CDR3 DNA: TGTGCCAGCAGCCGGAGAGGGGGGGCCCTCTTTCTCGAGCAGTTCTTC
J gene: TRBJ2-1
clone size: -
V gene: TRBV3-1/TRBV3-2
D gene: -

CDR3 protein: CASSNSNNSPLHF
CDR3 DNA: TGTGCCAGTAGTAACAGCAATAATTCACCCCTCCACTTT
J gene: TRBJ1-6
clone size: -
V gene: TRBV19
D gene: -

CDR3 protein: CASSQRGLVQETQYF
CDR3 DNA: TGTGCCAGCAGCCAGCGGGGACTAGTCCAAGAGACCCAGTACTTC
J gene: TRBJ2-5
clone size: -
V gene: TRBV3-1/TRBV3-2
D gene: TRBD2

CDR3 protein: CASSIDGLVFSYNEQFF
CDR3 DNA: TGTGCCAGTAGTATCGACGGACTAGTTTTCTCCTACAATGAGCAGTTCTTC
J gene: TRBJ2-1
clone size: -
V gene: TRBV19
D gene: TRBD2

CDR3 protein: CASSEDRFTEAFF
CDR3 DNA: TGCGCCAGCAGTGAGGACAGGTTCACTGAAGCTTTCTTT
J gene: TRBJ1-1
clone size: -
V gene: TRBV5-1
D gene: TRBD1

CDR3 protein: CASKGETVNEKLFF
CDR3 DNA: TGTGCCAGCAAGGGGGAGACAGTCAATGAAAAACTGTTTTTT
J gene: TRBJ1-4
clone size: -
V gene: TRBV2
D gene: -

CDR3 protein: CASSKGQGLSLFHEQYF
CDR3 DNA: TGTGCCAGCAGCAAGGGACAGGGGTTATCGTTATTCCACGAGCAGTACTTC
J gene: TRBJ2-7
clone size: -
V gene: TRBV7-8
D gene: TRBD1

CDR3 protein: CASSLNSGTSGYEQYF
CDR3 DNA: TGTGCCAGCAGCTTGAACTCAGGGACTAGCGGATACGAGCAGTACTTC
J gene: TRBJ2-7
clone size: -
V gene: TRBV5-4
D gene: TRBD2

CDR3 protein: CASRPGLGVSEQYF
CDR3 DNA: TGTGCCAGCAGGCCGGGACTAGGTGTCTCCGAGCAGTACTTC
J gene: TRBJ2-7
clone size: once
V gene: TRBV6-5
D gene: TRBD2

CDR3 protein: CASSPRQGNTEAFF
CDR3 DNA: TGTGCCAGCTCACCGCGACAGGGGAACACTGAAGCTTTCTTT
J gene: TRBJ1-1
clone size: few
V gene: TRBV18
D gene: TRBD1

CDR3 protein: CASSPYKLSTDTQYF
CDR3 DNA: TGTGCCAGCAGCCCATATAAACTGTCAACAGATACGCAGTATTTT
J gene: TRBJ2-3
clone size: -
V gene: TRBV9
D gene: -

CDR3 protein: CASSQEVRQGGRNTQYF
CDR3 DNA: TGCGCCAGCAGCCAAGAGGTCCGGCAGGGGGGAAGGAATACGCAGTATTTT
J gene: TRBJ2-3
clone size: -
V gene: TRBV4-1
D gene: -

CDR3 protein: CASSHRQGAYGYTF
CDR3 DNA: TGTGCCAGCAGCCACCGACAGGGGGCCTATGGCTACACCTTC
J gene: TRBJ1-2
clone size: -
V gene: TRBV7-2
D gene: TRBD1

CDR3 protein: CAWTRGRGTEAFF
CDR3 DNA: TGTGCCTGGACCAGGGGGCGAGGCACTGAAGCTTTCTTT
J gene: TRBJ1-1
clone size: -
V gene: TRBV30
D gene: TRBD1

CDR3 protein: CAWTGTGITGSYEQYF
CDR3 DNA: TGTGCCTGGACCGGGACCGGGATCACAGGGTCCTACGAGCAGTACTTC
J gene: TRBJ2-7
clone size: -
V gene: TRBV30
D gene: -

CDR3 protein: CASSLLAGARETQYF
CDR3 DNA: TGCGCCAGCAGCTTACTAGCGGGGGCGAGGGAGACCCAGTACTTC
J gene: TRBJ2-5
clone size: -
V gene: TRBV5-1
D gene: TRBD2

CDR3 protein: CASSLDKFQETQYF
CDR3 DNA: TGTGCCAGCAGCTTAGACAAGTTCCAAGAGACCCAGTACTTC
J gene: TRBJ2-5
clone size: -
V gene: TRBV7-9
D gene: -

CDR3 protein: CASSFRGWFEETQYF
CDR3 DNA: TGTGCCAGCAGCTTTCGGGGATGGTTCGAAGAGACCCAGTACTTC
J gene: TRBJ2-5
clone size: -
V gene: TRBV7-9
D gene: -

CDR3 protein: CASSPTGTGNTIYF
CDR3 DNA: TGTGCCAGCAGCCCTACAGGGACTGGAAACACCATATATTTT
J gene: TRBJ1-3
clone size: -
V gene: TRBV7-2
D gene: -

CDR3 protein: CASSYEQSELAGYGETQYF
CDR3 DNA: TGTGCCAGCAGTTACGAACAGTCGGAGCTGGCGGGATACGGGGAGACCCAGTACTTC
J gene: TRBJ2-5
clone size: -
V gene: TRBV6-2/TRBV6-3
D gene: -

CDR3 protein: CASSLLAGAQETQYF
CDR3 DNA: TGTGCCAGCAGCTTACTAGCGGGGGCTCAAGAGACCCAGTACTTC
J gene: TRBJ2-5
clone size: -
V gene: TRBV5-6
D gene: TRBD2

CDR3 protein: CASSLDSSVTGELFF
CDR3 DNA: TGCGCCAGCAGCTTGGACAGTTCGGTCACCGGGGAGCTGTTTTTT
J gene: TRBJ2-2
clone size: -
V gene: TRBV5-1
D gene: -

CDR3 protein: CASSLDGNSYEQYF
CDR3 DNA: TGTGCCAGCAGCTTGGATGGCAATTCCTACGAGCAGTACTTC
J gene: TRBJ2-7
clone size: once
V gene: TRBV5-5
D gene: -

CDR3 protein: CASSLTGIGNTEAFF
CDR3 DNA: TGCGCCAGCAGCTTGACAGGGATCGGGAACACTGAAGCTTTCTTT
J gene: TRBJ1-1
clone size: -
V gene: TRBV5-1
D gene: -

CDR3 protein: CSKPDSSPKYF
CDR3 DNA: TGCAGCAAACCGGACTCCTCTCCCAAGTACTTC
J gene: TRBJ2-7
clone size: -
V gene: TRBV20-1
D gene: -

CDR3 protein: CASSRFLAGGRGNEQFF
CDR3 DNA: TGTGCCAGCAGCCGTTTTTTAGCGGGAGGGCGGGGAAATGAGCAGTTCTTC
J gene: TRBJ2-1
clone size: -
V gene: TRBV5-4
D gene: TRBD2

CDR3 protein: CASSVGSGHSSYNEQFF
CDR3 DNA: TGTGCCAGCAGCGTAGGCAGCGGGCATAGCTCCTACAATGAGCAGTTCTTC
J gene: TRBJ2-1
clone size: -
V gene: TRBV9
D gene: -

CDR3 protein: CASSYSIAGGHYEQYF
CDR3 DNA: TGTGCCAGCAGTTACTCCATAGCGGGGGGACACTACGAGCAGTACTTC
J gene: TRBJ2-7
clone size: -
V gene: TRBV6-2/TRBV6-3
D gene: TRBD2

CDR3 protein: CSVHVGVKGEQYF
CDR3 DNA: TGCAGCGTTCATGTCGGGGTAAAGGGCGAGCAGTACTTC
J gene: TRBJ2-7
clone size: -
V gene: TRBV29-1
D gene: -

CDR3 protein: CSASVVGYTF
CDR3 DNA: TGCAGTGCTAGTGTAGTTGGCTACACCTTC
J gene: TRBJ1-2
clone size: once
V gene: TRBV20-1
D gene: -

CDR3 protein: CASKSGGLIAGELFF
CDR3 DNA: TGTGCCAGCAAGTCGGGGGGTTTAATCGCCGGGGAGCTGTTTTTT
J gene: TRBJ2-2
clone size: -
V gene: TRBV27
D gene: TRBD2

CDR3 protein: CASSRGWNQPQHF
CDR3 DNA: TGTGCCAGCAGCAGGGGTTGGAATCAGCCCCAGCATTTT
J gene: TRBJ1-5
clone size: -
V gene: TRBV2
D gene: -